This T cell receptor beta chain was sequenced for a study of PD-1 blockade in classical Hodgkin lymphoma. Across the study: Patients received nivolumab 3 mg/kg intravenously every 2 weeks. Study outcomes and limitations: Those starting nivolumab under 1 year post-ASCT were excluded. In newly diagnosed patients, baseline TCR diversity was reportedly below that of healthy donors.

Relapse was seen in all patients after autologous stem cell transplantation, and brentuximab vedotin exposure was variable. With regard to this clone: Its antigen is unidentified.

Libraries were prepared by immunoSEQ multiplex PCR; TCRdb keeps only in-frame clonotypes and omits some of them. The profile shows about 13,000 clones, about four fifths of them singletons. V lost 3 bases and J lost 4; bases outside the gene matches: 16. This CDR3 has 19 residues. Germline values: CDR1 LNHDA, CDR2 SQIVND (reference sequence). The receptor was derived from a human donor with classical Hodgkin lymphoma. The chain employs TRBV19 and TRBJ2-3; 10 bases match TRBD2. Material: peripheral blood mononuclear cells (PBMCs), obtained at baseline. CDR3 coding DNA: TGTGCCAGTAGTATGGGACGGGCGAGCGGGAGGGCCAAAGCAGATACGCAGTATTTT. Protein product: CASSMGRASGRAKADTQYF.